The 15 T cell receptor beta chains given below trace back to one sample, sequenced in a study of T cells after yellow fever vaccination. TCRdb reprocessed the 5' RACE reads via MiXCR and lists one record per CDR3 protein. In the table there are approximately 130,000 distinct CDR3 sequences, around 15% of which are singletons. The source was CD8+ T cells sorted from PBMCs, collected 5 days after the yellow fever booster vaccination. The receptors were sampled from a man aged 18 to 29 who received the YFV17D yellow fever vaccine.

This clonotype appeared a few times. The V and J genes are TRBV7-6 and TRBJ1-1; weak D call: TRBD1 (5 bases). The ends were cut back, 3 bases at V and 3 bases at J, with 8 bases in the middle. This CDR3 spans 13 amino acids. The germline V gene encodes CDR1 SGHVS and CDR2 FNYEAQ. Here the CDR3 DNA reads TGTGCCAGCAGCTTGGGGGTTCACACTGAAGCTTTCTTT. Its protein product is CASSLGVHTEAFF.

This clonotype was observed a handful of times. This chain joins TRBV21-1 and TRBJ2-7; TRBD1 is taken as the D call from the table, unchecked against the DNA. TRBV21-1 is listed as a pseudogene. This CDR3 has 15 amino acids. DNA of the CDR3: TGTGCCAGCAGCAAAGACAGGGGCATACCCTACGAGCAGTACTTC. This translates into CASSKDRGIPYEQYF.

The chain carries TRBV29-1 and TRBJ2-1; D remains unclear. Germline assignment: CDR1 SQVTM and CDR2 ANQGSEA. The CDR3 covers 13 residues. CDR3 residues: CRVPGLPSDGQFF. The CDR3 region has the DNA TGCAGGGTACCGGGTCTGCCATCAGATGGGCAGTTCTTC.

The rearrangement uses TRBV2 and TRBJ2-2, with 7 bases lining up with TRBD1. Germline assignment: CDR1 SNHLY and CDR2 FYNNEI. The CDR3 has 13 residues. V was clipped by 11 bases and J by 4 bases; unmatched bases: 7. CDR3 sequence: CAVQGFSTGELFF. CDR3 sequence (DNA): TGTGCCGTACAGGGGTTTAGCACCGGGGAGCTGTTTTTT. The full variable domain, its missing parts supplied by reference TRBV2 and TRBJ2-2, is EPEVTQTPSHQVTQMGQEVILRCVPISNHLYFYWYRQILGQKVEFLVSFYNNEISEKSEIFDDQFSVERPDGSNFTLKIRSTKLEDSAMYFCAVQGFSTGELFFGEGSRLTVL.

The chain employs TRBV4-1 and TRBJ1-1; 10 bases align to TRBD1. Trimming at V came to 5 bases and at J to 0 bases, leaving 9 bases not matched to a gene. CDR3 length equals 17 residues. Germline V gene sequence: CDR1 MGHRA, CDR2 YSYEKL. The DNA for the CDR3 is TGCGCCAGCAGCGTCGGACAGGGGGGGCCTATGAACACTGAAGCTTTCTTT. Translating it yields CASSVGQGGPMNTEAFF.

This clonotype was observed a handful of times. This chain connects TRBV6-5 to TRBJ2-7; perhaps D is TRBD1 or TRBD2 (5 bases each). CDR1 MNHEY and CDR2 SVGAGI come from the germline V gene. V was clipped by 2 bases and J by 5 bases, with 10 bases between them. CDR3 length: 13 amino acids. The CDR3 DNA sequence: TGTGCCAGCAGTTACGCCGGGACGAACGAGCAGTACTTC. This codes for CASSYAGTNEQYF.

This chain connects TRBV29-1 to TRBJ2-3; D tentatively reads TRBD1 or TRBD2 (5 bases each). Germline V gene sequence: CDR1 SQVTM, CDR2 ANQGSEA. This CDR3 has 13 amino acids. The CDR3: CCGSGTGTDTQYF. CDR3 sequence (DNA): TGCTGCGGATCCGGGACCGGCACAGATACGCAGTATTTT.

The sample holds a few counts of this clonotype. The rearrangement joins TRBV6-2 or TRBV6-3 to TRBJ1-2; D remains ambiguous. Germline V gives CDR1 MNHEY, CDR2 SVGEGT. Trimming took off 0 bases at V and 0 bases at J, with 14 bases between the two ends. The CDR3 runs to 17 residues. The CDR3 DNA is TGTGCCAGCAGTTACTCGACATCGGGCGGAGCTAACTATGGCTACACCTTC. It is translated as CASSYSTSGGANYGYTF.

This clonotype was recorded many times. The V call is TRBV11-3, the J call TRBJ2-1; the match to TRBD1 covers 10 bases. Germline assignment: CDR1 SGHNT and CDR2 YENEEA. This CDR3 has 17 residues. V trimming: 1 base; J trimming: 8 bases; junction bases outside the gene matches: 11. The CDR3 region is CASSLAYGTGVLHEQFF. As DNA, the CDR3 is TGTGCCAGCAGCTTAGCTTATGGGACAGGGGTATTGCATGAGCAGTTCTTC. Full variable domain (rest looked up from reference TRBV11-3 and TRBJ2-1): EAGVVQSPRYKIIEKKQPVAFWCNPISGHNTLYWYLQNLGQGPELLIRYENEEAVDDSQLPKDRFSAERLKGVDSTLKIQPAELGDSAVYLCASSLAYGTGVLHEQFFGPGTRLTVL.

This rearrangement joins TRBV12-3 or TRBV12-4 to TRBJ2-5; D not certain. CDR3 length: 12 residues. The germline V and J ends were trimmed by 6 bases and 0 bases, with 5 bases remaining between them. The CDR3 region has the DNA TGTGCCAGCAGCCCTAACCAAGAGACCCAGTACTTC. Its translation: CASSPNQETQYF.

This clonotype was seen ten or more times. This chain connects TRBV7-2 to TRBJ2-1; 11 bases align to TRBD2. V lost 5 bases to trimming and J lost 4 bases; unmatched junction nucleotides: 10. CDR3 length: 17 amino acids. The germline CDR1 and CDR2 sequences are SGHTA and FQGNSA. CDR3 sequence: CASSPESSGGLYNEQFF. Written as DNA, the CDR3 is TGTGCCAGCAGCCCAGAGTCTAGCGGGGGGCTGTACAATGAGCAGTTCTTC.

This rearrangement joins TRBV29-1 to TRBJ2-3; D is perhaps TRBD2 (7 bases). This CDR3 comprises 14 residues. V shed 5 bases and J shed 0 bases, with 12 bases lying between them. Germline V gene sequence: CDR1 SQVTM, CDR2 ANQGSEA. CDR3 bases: TGCAGCGTTCTCGGGGGGCGGAGCACAGATACGCAGTATTTT. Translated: CSVLGGRSTDTQYF.

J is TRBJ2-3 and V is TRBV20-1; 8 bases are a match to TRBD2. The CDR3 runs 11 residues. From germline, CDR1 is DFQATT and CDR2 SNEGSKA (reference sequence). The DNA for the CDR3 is TGCAGACGGGGGGGCGCAGATACGCAGTATTTT. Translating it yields CRRGGADTQYF.

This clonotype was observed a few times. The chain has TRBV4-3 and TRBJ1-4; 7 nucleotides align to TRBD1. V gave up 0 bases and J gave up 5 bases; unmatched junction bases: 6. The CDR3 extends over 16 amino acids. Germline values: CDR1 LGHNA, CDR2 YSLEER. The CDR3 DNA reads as TGCGCCAGCAGCCAAGATTTGGAGGGGGCGAATGAAAAACTGTTTTTT. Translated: CASSQDLEGANEKLFF.

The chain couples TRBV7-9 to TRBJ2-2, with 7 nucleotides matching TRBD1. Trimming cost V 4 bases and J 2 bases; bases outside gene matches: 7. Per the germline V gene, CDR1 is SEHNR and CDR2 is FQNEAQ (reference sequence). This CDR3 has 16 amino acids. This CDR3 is CASSSTDRVNTGELFF. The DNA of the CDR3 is TGTGCCAGCAGCTCAACAGACAGGGTTAACACCGGGGAGCTGTTTTTT.